This T cell receptor beta chain came from a study of T cells in Graves' hyperthyroidism and ophthalmopathy. Amplified TCR beta CDR3 regions came from RNA transcripts. HTBI primers were the set used in a first-round RT-PCR of the TCR CDR3. Using its own MiXCR run on the multiplex PCR reads, TCRdb lists one record per CDR3 protein. This sample has hundreds of thousands of distinct CDR3 sequences, with around 42% found just once. This clonotype was seen a handful of times. Trimming stripped 3 bases from V and 0 bases from J, with 8 bases between. The germline gives CDR1 DFQATT, CDR2 SNEGSKA (reference sequence). The CDR3 is 13 residues long. No progression to ophthalmopathy during 18 months of follow-up defined stable disease.

The V call is TRBV20-1, the J call TRBJ1-1; D unclear. This TCR came from a woman aged 18-29 years with Graves' hyperthyroidism. The sample consisted of peripheral blood or thyroid tissue (not recorded which). The CDR3 nucleotides read TGCAGTGCTAGTGGGAGGGTGAACACTGAAGCTTTCTTT. This encodes CSASGRVNTEAFF.